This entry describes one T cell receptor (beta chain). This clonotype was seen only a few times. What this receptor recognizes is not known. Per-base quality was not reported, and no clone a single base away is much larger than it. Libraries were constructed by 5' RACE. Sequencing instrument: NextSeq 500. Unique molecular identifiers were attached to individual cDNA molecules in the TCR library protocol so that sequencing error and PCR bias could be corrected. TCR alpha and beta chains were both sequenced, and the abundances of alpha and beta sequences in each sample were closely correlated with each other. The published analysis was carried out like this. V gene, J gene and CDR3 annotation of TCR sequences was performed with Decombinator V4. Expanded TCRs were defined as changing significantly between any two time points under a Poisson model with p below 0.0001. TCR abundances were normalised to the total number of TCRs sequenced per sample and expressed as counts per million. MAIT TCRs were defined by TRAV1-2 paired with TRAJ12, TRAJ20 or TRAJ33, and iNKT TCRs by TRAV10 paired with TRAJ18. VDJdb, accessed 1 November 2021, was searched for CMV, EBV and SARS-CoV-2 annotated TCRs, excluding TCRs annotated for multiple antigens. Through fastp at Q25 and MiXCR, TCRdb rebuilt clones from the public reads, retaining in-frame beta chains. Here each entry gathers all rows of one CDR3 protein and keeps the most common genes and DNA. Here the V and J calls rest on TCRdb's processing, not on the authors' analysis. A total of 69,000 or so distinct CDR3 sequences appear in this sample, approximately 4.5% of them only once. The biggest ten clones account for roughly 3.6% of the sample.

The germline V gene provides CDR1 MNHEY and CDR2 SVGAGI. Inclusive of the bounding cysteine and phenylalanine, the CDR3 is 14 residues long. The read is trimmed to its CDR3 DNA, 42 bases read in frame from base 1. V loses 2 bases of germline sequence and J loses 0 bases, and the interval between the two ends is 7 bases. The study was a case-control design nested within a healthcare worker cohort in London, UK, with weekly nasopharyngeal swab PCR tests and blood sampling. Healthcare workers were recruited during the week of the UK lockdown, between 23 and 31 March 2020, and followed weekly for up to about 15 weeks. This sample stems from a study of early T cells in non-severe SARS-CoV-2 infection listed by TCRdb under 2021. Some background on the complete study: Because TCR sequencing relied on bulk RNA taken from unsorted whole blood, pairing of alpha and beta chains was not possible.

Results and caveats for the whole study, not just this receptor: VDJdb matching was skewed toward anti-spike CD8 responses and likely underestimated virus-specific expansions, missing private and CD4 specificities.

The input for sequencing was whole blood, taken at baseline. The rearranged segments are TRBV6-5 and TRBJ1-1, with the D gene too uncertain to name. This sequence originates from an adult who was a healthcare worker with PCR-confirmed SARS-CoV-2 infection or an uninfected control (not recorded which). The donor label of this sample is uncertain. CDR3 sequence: CASSYRNMNTEAFF. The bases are TGTGCCAGCAGTTACCGCAATATGAACACTGAAGCTTTCTTT.